The present TCR beta chain was sequenced within a study of OX40 agonist ivuxolimab in advanced cancers. On the study more broadly: The diagnoses of dose-escalation patients were hepatocellular carcinoma, melanoma, renal cell or head and neck cancer. Partial responses occurred in three patients (one hepatocellular carcinoma, two cutaneous melanoma). General study points: With doses of 0.1 to 3.0 mg/kg, CD4+ and CD8+ blood T cells had undergone clonal expansion by week 6. With doses of 0.1-3.0 mg/kg, partial responders showed among the lowest clonal expansion.

Profiled with immunoSEQ multiplex PCR; TCRdb holds only in-frame clones, not every one. The table includes fewer than 65,000 clones, about nine tenths detected once. This CDR3 is 17 amino acids long. V was trimmed by 5 bases and J by 1 base, leaving 19 bases between them. From germline, CDR1 is SGHVS and CDR2 FQNEAQ. As for this clone: As yet, its antigen is unknown.

Sequences were derived from CD4+ or CD8+ T cells sorted from blood, sampled in a trial of the OX40 agonist ivuxolimab. This chain links TRBV7-8 with TRBJ2-3; tentatively, D is TRBD1 or TRBD2 (5 bases each). This TCR derives from an adult with an advanced solid tumor such as melanoma, head and neck, liver or kidney cancer. CDR3 amino acids: CASSPLRLGDRTDTQYF. The CDR3 DNA reads TGTGCCAGCAGCCCTTTACGCCTGGGGGATCGCACAGATACGCAGTATTTT.